The rows below give T cell receptor beta chains drawn from one sample of a study of control samples from healthy donors and cancer patients. The data were produced by immunoSEQ multiplex PCR, yet TCRdb's version contains in-frame clones alone and is incomplete. The repertoire consists of roughly 120,000 clones, with more than 70% occurring once and the leading ten covering around 3.4%. The sequencing input was blood. The receptor source for this set is a man in his forties in good health. CDR3s include the opening cysteine and the closing phenylalanine or tryptophan. A D gene is named only where the DNA matches it firmly. Size is omitted from some rows. Given values are once, few, many or a class for expanded clones.

cdr3_nt,cdr3_aa,clone_size,d_call,cdr3_length,j_call,v_call
TGTGCCAGCAGCTCTTATTTGCCCCGGTCGGTTTACCAAGGGGACATTCAGTACTTC,CASSSYLPRSVYQGDIQYF,.,.,19,TRBJ2-4,TRBV7-9
TGTGCCAGCAGCAGGACTAGCGGCCATGAGCAGTTCTTC,CASSRTSGHEQFF,.,TRBD2,13,TRBJ2-1,TRBV6-5
TGTGCCAGCAGCCCCCGGTTGGGCTCCTACAATGAGCAGTTCTTC,CASSPRLGSYNEQFF,.,.,15,TRBJ2-1,TRBV9
TGCAGTGCTAGAACCCAACAGACCCAGTACTTC,CSARTQQTQYF,once,.,11,TRBJ2-5,TRBV20-1
TGTGCCAGCAGCAAGCGGGACACCCGCCGGTACGAGCAGTACTTC,CASSKRDTRRYEQYF,.,.,15,TRBJ2-7,TRBV21-1
TGCAGTGCTAGTGGAGGGAACTATGGCTACACCTTC,CSASGGNYGYTF,.,.,12,TRBJ1-2,TRBV20-1
TGTGCCAGCAGTTTGGCCGGGACAGGGGACTATGGCTACACCTTC,CASSLAGTGDYGYTF,.,TRBD1,15,TRBJ1-2,TRBV28
TGTGCCAGCAGCGGGACCGGGACGGGGAGTAAAGAGCAGTACTTC,CASSGTGTGSKEQYF,.,.,15,TRBJ2-7,TRBV14
TGTGCCTGGCAGACCCTGGGGGAGACCCAGTACTTC,CAWQTLGETQYF,.,.,12,TRBJ2-5,TRBV30
TGTGCCATCAGCGATACCGGGACAGGGGCTAAAGATACGCAGTATTTT,CAISDTGTGAKDTQYF,.,TRBD1,16,TRBJ2-3,TRBV10-3
TGTGCCATCAGCACAGGGATCTGGGGCTACACCTTC,CAISTGIWGYTF,.,.,12,TRBJ1-2,TRBV10-3
TGTGCCAGCAGTGAACTCGCGGGACAGGGGATATTTGAGCAGTTCTTC,CASSELAGQGIFEQFF,.,TRBD1,16,TRBJ2-1,TRBV2
TGTGCCAGCAGTTTTGTGGGGTCTCAGCCCCAGCATTTT,CASSFVGSQPQHF,.,.,13,TRBJ1-5,TRBV28
TGTGCCAGCAGTGGACAGGGGGCTAACTATGGCTACACCTTC,CASSGQGANYGYTF,.,TRBD1,14,TRBJ1-2,TRBV2
TGTGCCACCAGGGACAGAGACAATGAGCAGTTCTTC,CATRDRDNEQFF,.,.,12,TRBJ2-1,TRBV24-1
TGTGCCAGCTCATCGGGACCGAACACTGAAGCTTTCTTT,CASSSGPNTEAFF,.,.,13,TRBJ1-1,TRBV18
TGTGCCAGCAGTGAGAGGGACGGTAATCAGCCCCAGCATTTT,CASSERDGNQPQHF,.,.,14,TRBJ1-5,TRBV6-1
TGTGCCAGCAGCTTAATGGTAAAGGTAGGGGACTACTTCACCGGGGAGCTGTTTTTT,CASSLMVKVGDYFTGELFF,once,TRBD2,19,TRBJ2-2,TRBV7-3
TGTGCCAGCAGTGAGACAGGGGGAGGACTCTACGAGCAGTACTTC,CASSETGGGLYEQYF,.,TRBD1,15,TRBJ2-7,TRBV6-1
TGTGCCAGCAGCGTAGATATGAACATGAACACTGAAGCTTTCTTT,CASSVDMNMNTEAFF,.,.,15,TRBJ1-1,TRBV9
TGTGCCAGTAGACCAAGGGGACAGTCCTACGAGCAGTACTTC,CASRPRGQSYEQYF,.,TRBD1,14,TRBJ2-7,TRBV19
TGTGCCAGCAGTCCCCCCCGTGGGACAGGGAATACGAAGCAGTACTTC,CASSPPRGTGNTKQYF,.,TRBD1,16,TRBJ2-7,TRBV7-8
TGTGCCAGCCGCCACGAGTCTACAGATACGCAGTATTTT,CASRHESTDTQYF,.,.,13,TRBJ2-3,TRBV3-1/TRBV3-2
TGTGCCAGGGCTCAGGTCAGGGGTGGATCACCCCTCCACTTT,CARAQVRGGSPLHF,.,.,14,TRBJ1-6,TRBV9
TGTGCCAGCTCACCAGGGAGGGGAGGTTCACCCCTCCACTTT,CASSPGRGGSPLHF,.,.,14,TRBJ1-6,TRBV18
TGTGCCAGCAGCCAAGAACAGGGGGCTGGAAACACCATATATTTT,CASSQEQGAGNTIYF,.,TRBD1,15,TRBJ1-3,TRBV4-2
TGTGCCAGCAGGAGACAGGGTAACTATGGCTACACCTTC,CASRRQGNYGYTF,.,TRBD1,13,TRBJ1-2,TRBV12-3/TRBV12-4
TGTGCCAGCAGCTTTGCGGTGAACACTGAAGCTTTCTTT,CASSFAVNTEAFF,.,.,13,TRBJ1-1,TRBV7-2
TGTGCCAGCAGCCCCCCCATGTACGACTTTTTAGGAAACACCATATATTTT,CASSPPMYDFLGNTIYF,.,.,17,TRBJ1-3,TRBV13
TGCGCCAGCAGCTGGAGGGGGGGCGACACAGATACGCAGTATTTT,CASSWRGGDTDTQYF,.,.,15,TRBJ2-3,TRBV5-1
TGTGCCAGCAGCCAAACTCAAGGAGACGACGAGCAGTACTTC,CASSQTQGDDEQYF,once,.,14,TRBJ2-7,TRBV14
TGTGCCAGCAGCCAAGGCGGCCGGGAGGAGGATACGCAGTATTTT,CASSQGGREEDTQYF,.,TRBD2,15,TRBJ2-3,TRBV3-1/TRBV3-2
TGCGCCAGCAGTGAGTTAGCGGGGGACCAATACGAGCAGTACTTC,CASSELAGDQYEQYF,few,TRBD2,15,TRBJ2-7,TRBV10-1
TGTGCCTGGAGTAGGGGGGGGACTCAGCCCCAGCATTTT,CAWSRGGTQPQHF,.,.,13,TRBJ1-5,TRBV30
TGTGCCAGCAGCTCACAGGGTAGCACTGAAGCTTTCTTT,CASSSQGSTEAFF,.,.,13,TRBJ1-1,TRBV7-3
TGTGCCAGCTCACCACCGGGAGATAATGAAAAACTGTTTTTT,CASSPPGDNEKLFF,once,.,14,TRBJ1-4,TRBV18
TGTGCCAGCAGCGTCCAAGGCGGGGGCCGCACAGATACGCAGTATTTT,CASSVQGGGRTDTQYF,few,.,16,TRBJ2-3,TRBV9
TGCGCCAGCAGCAACTCAGGGCAACCGAACACCGGGGAGCTGTTTTTT,CASSNSGQPNTGELFF,.,.,16,TRBJ2-2,TRBV5-1
TGTGCCAGCATCCTTAGGTGGACAGACTACGAGCAGTACTTC,CASILRWTDYEQYF,few,.,14,TRBJ2-7,TRBV5-8
TGCAGTGCTAGTCCCGTGAAAGGGCGGACCCTAGCCAAAAACATTCAGTACTTC,CSASPVKGRTLAKNIQYF,.,.,18,TRBJ2-4,TRBV20-1
TGTGCCAGCAGTCCGTTTGTAGATAACACTGAAGCTTTCTTT,CASSPFVDNTEAFF,.,.,14,TRBJ1-1,TRBV27
TGCGCCAGCAGCCTCGGACAGGGGGGTCCTACTGAAGCTTTCTTT,CASSLGQGGPTEAFF,.,TRBD1,15,TRBJ1-1,TRBV4-1
TGTGCCACCACTGGGGGTGGGGGCTTGGAGCAGTTCTTC,CATTGGGGLEQFF,.,.,13,TRBJ2-1,TRBV15
TGTGCCAGCAGTTTATCCGTTACCACAGATACGCAGTATTTT,CASSLSVTTDTQYF,.,.,14,TRBJ2-3,TRBV27
TGCGCCAGTCGCCGCGGGGAGCGCACTGAAGCTTTCTTT,CASRRGERTEAFF,.,.,13,TRBJ1-1,TRBV10-2
TGTGCCAGCAGTGTGGGTCTCACTGAAGCTTTCTTT,CASSVGLTEAFF,.,.,12,TRBJ1-1,TRBV12-3/TRBV12-4
TGTGCCAGCAGCGTTACCGGGACATCGAACACCGGGGAGCTGTTTTTT,CASSVTGTSNTGELFF,.,.,16,TRBJ2-2,TRBV9
TGCGCCAGCAGCCAAGTTCTCCGGGATACTGAAGCTTTCTTT,CASSQVLRDTEAFF,.,.,14,TRBJ1-1,TRBV4-3
TGTGCCACCAGCCCTAGCGGGGGCATGGCAGATACGCAGTATTTT,CATSPSGGMADTQYF,.,TRBD2,15,TRBJ2-3,TRBV24-1
TGCGCCAGCAGCCCTATCATATCGGTCGAGCAGTACTTC,CASSPIISVEQYF,.,.,13,TRBJ2-7,TRBV4-1
TGTGCCAGCAGTGAGGGGCCCACTGAAGCTTTCTTT,CASSEGPTEAFF,.,.,12,TRBJ1-1,TRBV12-3/TRBV12-4
TGTGCCTGGAGTATCGGGAGCCCTGGAAACACCATATATTTT,CAWSIGSPGNTIYF,.,.,14,TRBJ1-3,TRBV30
TGTGCCAGTAGTAAGGGACAGGGGATGGACATTCAGTACTTC,CASSKGQGMDIQYF,few,TRBD1,14,TRBJ2-4,TRBV19
TGTGCCACCAGTAACCCTATGGGACTAGCGGGGGGCACAGATACGCAGTATTTT,CATSNPMGLAGGTDTQYF,.,TRBD2,18,TRBJ2-3,TRBV24-1
TGTGCCAGCAGTGAACGAGACAGGGGGCCGGATGGCTACACCTTC,CASSERDRGPDGYTF,once,TRBD1,15,TRBJ1-2,TRBV2
TGCACCAGCAGCCAACCCCCAGTGCTGAACACTGAAGCTTTCTTT,CTSSQPPVLNTEAFF,.,.,15,TRBJ1-1,TRBV1
TGTGCCAGCAGCCAAGATTACGGGACTAGCCTAAAGACCCAGTACTTC,CASSQDYGTSLKTQYF,.,TRBD2,16,TRBJ2-5,TRBV14